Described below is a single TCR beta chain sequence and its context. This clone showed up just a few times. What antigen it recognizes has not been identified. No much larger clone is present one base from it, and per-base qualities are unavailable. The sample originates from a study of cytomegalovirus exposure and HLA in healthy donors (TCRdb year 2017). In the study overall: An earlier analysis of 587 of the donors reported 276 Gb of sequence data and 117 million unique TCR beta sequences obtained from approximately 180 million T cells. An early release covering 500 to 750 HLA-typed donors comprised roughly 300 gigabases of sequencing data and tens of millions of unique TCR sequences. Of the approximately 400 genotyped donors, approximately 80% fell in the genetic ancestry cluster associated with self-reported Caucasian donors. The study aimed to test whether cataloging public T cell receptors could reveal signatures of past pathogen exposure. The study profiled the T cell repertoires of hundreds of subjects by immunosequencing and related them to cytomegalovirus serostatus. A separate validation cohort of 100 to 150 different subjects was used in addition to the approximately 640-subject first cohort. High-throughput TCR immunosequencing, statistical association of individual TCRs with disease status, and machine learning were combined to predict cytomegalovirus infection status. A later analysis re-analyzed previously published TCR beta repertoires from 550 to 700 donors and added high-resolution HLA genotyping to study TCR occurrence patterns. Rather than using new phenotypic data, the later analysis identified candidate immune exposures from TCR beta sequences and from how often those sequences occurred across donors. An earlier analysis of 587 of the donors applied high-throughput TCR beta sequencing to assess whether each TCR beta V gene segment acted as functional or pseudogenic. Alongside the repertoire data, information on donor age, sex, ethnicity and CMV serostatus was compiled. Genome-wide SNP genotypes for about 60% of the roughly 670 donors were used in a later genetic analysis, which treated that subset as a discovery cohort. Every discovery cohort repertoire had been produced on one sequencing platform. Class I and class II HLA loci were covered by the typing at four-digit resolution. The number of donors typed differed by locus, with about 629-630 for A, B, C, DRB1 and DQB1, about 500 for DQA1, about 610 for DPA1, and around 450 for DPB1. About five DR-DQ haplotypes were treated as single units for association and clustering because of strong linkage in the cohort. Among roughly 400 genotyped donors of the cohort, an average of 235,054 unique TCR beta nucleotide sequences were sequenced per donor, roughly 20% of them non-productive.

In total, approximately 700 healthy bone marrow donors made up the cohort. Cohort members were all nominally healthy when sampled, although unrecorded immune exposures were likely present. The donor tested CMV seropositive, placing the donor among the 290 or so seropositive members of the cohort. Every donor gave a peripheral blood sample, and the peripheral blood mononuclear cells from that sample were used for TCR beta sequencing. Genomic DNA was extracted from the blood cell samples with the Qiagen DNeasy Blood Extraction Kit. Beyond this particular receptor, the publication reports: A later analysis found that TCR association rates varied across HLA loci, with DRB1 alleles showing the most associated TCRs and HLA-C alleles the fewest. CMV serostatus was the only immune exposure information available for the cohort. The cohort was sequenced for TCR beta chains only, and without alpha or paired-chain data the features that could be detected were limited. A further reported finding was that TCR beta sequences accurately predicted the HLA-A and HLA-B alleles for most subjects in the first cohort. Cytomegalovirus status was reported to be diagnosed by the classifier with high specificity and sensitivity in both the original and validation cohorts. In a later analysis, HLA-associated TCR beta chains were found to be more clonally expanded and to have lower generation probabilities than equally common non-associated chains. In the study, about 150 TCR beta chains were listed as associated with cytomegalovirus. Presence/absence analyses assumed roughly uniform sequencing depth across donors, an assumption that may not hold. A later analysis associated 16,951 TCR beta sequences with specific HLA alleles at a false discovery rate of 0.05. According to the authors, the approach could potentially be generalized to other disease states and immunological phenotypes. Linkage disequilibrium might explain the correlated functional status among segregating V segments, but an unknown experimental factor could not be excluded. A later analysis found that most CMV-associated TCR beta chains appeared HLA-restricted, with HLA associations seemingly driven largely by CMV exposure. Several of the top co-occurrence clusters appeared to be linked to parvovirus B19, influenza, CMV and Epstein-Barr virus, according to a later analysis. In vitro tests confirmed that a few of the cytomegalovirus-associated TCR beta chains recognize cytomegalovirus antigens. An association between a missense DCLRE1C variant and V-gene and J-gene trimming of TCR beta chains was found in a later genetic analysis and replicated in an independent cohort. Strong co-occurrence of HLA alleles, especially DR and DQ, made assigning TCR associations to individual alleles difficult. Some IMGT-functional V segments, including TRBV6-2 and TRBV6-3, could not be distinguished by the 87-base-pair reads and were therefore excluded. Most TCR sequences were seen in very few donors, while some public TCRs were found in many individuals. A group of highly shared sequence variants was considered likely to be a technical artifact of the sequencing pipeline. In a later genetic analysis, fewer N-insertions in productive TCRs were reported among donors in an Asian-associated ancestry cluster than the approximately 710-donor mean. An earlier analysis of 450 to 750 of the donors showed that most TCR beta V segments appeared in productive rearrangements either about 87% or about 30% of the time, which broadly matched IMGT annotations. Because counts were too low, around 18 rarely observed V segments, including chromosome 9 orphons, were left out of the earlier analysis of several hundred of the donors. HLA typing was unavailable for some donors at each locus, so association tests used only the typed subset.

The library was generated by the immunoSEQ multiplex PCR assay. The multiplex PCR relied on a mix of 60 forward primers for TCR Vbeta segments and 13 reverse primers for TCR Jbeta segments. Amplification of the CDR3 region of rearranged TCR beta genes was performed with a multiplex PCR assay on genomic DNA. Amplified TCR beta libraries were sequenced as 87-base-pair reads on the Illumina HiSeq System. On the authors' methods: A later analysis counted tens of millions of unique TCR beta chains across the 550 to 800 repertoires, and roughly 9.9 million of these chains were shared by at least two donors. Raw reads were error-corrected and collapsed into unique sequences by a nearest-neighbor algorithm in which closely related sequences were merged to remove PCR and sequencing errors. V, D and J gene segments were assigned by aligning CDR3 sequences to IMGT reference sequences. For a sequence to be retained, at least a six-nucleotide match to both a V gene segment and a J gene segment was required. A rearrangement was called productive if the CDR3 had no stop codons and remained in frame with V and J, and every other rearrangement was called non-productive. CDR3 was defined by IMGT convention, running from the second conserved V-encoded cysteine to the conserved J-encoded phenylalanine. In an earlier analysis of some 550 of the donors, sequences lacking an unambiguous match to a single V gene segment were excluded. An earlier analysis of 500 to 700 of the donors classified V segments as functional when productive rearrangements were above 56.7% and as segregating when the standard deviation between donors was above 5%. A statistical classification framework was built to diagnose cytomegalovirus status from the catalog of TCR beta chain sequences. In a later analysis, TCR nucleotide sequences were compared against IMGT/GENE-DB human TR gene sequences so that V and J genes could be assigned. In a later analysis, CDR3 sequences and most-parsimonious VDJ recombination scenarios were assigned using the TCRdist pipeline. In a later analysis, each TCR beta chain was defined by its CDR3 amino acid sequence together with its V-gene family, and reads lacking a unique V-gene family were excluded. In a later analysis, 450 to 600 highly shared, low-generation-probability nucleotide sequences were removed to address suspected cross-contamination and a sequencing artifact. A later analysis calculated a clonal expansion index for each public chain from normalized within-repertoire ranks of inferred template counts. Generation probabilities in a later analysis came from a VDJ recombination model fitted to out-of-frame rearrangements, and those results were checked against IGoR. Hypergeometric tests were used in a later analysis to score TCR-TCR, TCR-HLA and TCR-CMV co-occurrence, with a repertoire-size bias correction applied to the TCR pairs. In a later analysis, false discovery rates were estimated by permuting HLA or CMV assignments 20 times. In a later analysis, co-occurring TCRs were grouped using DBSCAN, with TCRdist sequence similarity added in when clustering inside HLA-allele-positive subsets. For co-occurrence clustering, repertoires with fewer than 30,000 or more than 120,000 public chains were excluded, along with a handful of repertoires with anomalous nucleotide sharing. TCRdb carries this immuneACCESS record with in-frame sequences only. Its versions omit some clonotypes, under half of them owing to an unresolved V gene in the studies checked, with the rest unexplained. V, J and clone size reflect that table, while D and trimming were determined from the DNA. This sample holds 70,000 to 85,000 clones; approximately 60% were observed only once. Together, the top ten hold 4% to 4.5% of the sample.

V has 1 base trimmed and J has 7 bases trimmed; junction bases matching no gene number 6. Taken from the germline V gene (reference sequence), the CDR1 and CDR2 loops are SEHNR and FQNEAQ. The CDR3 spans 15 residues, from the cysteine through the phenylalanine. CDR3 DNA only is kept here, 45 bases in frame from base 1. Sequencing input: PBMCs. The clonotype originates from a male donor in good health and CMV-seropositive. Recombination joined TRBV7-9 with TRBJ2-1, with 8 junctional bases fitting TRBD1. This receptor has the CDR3 CASSLDPGTGNEQFF. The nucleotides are TGTGCCAGCAGCTTAGACCCCGGGACAGGTAATGAGCAGTTCTTC. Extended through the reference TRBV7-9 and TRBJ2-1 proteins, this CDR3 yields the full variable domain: DTGVSQNPRHKITKRGQNVTFRCDPISEHNRLYWYRQTLGQGPEFLTYFQNEAQLEKSRLLSDRFSAERPKGSFSTLEIQRTEQGDSAMYLCASSLDPGTGNEQFFGPGTRLTVL.